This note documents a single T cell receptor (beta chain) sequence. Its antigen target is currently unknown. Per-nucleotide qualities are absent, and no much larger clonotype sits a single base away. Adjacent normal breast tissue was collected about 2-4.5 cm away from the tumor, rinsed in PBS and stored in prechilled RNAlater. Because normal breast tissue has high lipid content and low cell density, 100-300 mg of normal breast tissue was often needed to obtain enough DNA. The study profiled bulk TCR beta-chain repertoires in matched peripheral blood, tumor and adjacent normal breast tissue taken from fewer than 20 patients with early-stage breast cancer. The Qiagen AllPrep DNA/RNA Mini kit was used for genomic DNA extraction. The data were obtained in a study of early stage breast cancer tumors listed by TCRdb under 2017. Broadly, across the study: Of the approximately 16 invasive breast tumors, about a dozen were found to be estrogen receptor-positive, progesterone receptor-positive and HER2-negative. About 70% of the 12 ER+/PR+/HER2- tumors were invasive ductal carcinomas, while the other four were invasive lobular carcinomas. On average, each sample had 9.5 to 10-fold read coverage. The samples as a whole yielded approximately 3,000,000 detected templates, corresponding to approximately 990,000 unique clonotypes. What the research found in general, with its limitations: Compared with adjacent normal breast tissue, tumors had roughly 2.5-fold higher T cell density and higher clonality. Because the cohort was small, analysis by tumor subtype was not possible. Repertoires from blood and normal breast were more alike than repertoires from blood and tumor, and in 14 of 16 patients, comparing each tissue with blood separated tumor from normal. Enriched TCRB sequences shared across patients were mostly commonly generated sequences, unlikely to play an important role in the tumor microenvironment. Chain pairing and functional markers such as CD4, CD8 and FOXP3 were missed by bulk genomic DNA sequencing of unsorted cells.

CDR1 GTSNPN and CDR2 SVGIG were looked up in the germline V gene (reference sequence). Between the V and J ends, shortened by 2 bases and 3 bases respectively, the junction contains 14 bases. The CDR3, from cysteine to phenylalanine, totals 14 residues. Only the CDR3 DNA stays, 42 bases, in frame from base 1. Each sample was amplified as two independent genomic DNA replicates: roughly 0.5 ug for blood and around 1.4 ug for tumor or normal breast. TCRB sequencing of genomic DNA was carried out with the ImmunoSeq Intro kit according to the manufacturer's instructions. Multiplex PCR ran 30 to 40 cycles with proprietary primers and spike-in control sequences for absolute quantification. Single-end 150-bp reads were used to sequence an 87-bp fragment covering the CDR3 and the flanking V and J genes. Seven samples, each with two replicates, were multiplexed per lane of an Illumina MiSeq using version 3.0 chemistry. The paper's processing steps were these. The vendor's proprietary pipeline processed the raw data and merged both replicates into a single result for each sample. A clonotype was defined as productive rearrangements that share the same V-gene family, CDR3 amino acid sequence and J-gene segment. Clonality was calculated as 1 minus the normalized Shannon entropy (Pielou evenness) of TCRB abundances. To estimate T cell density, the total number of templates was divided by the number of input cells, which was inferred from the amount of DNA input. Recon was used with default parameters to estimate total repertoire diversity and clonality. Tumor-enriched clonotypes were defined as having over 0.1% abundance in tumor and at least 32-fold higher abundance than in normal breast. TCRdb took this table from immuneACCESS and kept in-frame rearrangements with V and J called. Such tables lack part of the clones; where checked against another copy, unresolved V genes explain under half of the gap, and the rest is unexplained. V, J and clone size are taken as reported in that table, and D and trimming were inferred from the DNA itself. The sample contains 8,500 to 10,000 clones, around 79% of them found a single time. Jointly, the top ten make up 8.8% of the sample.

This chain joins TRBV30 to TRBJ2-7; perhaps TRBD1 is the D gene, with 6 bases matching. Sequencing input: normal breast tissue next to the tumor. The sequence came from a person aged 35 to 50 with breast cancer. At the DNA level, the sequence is TGTGCCTGGAGTCCAATCTCAGGGGACTACGAGCAGTACTTC. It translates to CAWSPISGDYEQYF.